Following are 24 T cell receptor beta chains from one sample sequenced in a study of T cell repertoires in cytomegalovirus infection. TCRdb fed the reads into MiXCR, producing one record per CDR3 protein. The data contain about 400,000 distinct CDR3 sequences, 15% to 20% of them singletons. The sequenced sample was PBMCs. These receptors came from a human donor in good health (CMV status not recorded). Some clones in this sample may be carry-over from other donors' samples.

The chain couples TRBV12-5 to TRBJ1-1; D gene unclear. Trimming cost V 7 bases and J 6 bases, with 12 bases left between them. Germline CDR1 reads LGHNT; CDR2 reads FRNRAP. CDR3 length: 12 amino acids. The CDR3 loop reads CASALVGPEAFF. The CDR3 coding sequence is TGTGCTAGTGCCCTTGTTGGTCCTGAAGCTTTCTTT.

This clonotype was counted many times. The chain links TRBV7-8 to TRBJ1-1; 9 bases fit TRBD1. Germline CDR1 is SGHVS and CDR2 is FQNEAQ. J gave up 5 bases and V 2 bases, and 6 bases lay outside the gene matches. The CDR3 length is 15 residues. The CDR3 sequence: CASSLKRQGGTEAFF. The CDR3 DNA follows: TGTGCCAGCAGCTTAAAACGACAGGGGGGAACTGAAGCTTTCTTT.

This clonotype was detected ten times or more. The chain joins TRBV12-3 or TRBV12-4 to TRBJ2-7; maybe TRBD1 (5 bases). V was cut by 5 bases and J by 2 bases, with 16 bases left in between. This CDR3 region has 15 residues. The CDR3 sequence is CASSLSAGPAYEQYF. For the CDR3, the DNA is TGTGCCAGCAGTCTCTCGGCAGGGCCAGCCTACGAGCAGTACTTC.

This clonotype was seen many times. The gene calls are TRBV3-1 and TRBJ2-1; D is unresolved. Germline loops: CDR1 LGHDT, CDR2 YNNKEL (reference sequence). There are 15 residues in the CDR3. The V end lost 6 bases, the J end lost 0 bases, and 12 bases lay between the germline ends. The CDR3 nucleotides read TGTGCCAGCAGTCAGGAGATAAGCTCCTACAATGAGCAGTTCTTC. Protein sequence: CASSQEISSYNEQFF.

The chain is built from TRBV19 and TRBJ1-5, with D uncertain. The CDR3 is made up of 14 amino acids. Germline-derived CDR1 and CDR2 are LNHDA and SQIVND (reference sequence). V was clipped by 2 bases and J by 6 bases, with 11 bases between them. The DNA for the CDR3 is TGTGCCAGTAGTATACGGGGTACTTCTCAGCCCCAGCATTTT. Protein: CASSIRGTSQPQHF. Complete variable domain (other parts from reference TRBV19 and TRBJ1-5): DGGITQSPKYLFRKEGQNVTLSCEQNLNHDAMYWYRQDPGQGLRLIYYSQIVNDFQKGDIAEGYSVSREKKESFPLTVTSAQKNPTAFYLCASSIRGTSQPQHFGDGTRLSIL.

This clonotype was detected many times. The rearrangement uses TRBV28 and TRBJ2-1, with 8 bases that match TRBD2. J lost 7 bases, V lost 6 bases, and 11 bases had no gene match. This CDR3 comprises 15 residues. Germline CDR1 reads MDHEN; CDR2 reads SYDVKM. DNA for the CDR3: TGTGCCAGCAGAACTCTAGCGGGTGCTTCAAATGAGCAGTTCTTC. Its translation: CASRTLAGASNEQFF.

This clonotype occurred a few times. V is TRBV4-1 and J is TRBJ2-3; TRBD2 matches 13 bases. Germline lookup yields CDR1 MGHRA and CDR2 YSYEKL. This CDR3 has 19 residues. Losses at the gene ends were 4 bases for V and 5 bases for J; bases not matched to a gene: 15. CDR3 protein: CASSPTSGLAGTPGDTQYF. CDR3 sequence (DNA): TGCGCCAGCAGCCCTACATCGGGACTAGCGGGGACGCCGGGAGATACGCAGTATTTT.

Ten or more counts support this clonotype. The chain couples TRBV7-8 to TRBJ1-3; TRBD1 aligns across 8 bases. This CDR3 is 15 amino acids long. Germline values: CDR1 SGHVS, CDR2 FQNEAQ. V shed 0 bases, J shed 7 bases, and the junction held 5 bases outside the gene matches. Written as DNA, the CDR3 is TGTGCCAGCAGCTTAGCCGGACAGGGATATAACACCATATATTTT. It encodes CASSLAGQGYNTIYF.

The V and J genes are TRBV6-2 or TRBV6-3 and TRBJ2-1, with D unresolved. Germline-derived CDR1 and CDR2 are MNHEY and SVGEGT. Deletions cut 5 bases from V and 7 bases from J, with 15 bases between. CDR3 length equals 14 residues. The DNA for the CDR3 is TGTGCCAGCAGTCCTCTCTCTCTAGGGAATGAGCAGTTCTTC. Translation: CASSPLSLGNEQFF.

In its sample, this clonotype was seen many times. This rearrangement joins TRBV6-1 to TRBJ2-7, with D perhaps TRBD1 (6 bases). The V end lost 6 bases, the J end lost 5 bases, and 14 bases lay between the germline ends. There are 13 residues in the CDR3. Germline V gene data show CDR1 as MNHNS and CDR2 as SASEGT. CDR3 loop: CASRSGAANEQYF. The DNA of the CDR3 is TGTGCCAGCAGGTCAGGGGCGGCCAACGAGCAGTACTTC.

The V call is TRBV28, the J call TRBJ2-5; tentatively, D is TRBD2 (5 bases). The CDR3 spans 12 residues. Germline values: CDR1 MDHEN, CDR2 SYDVKM. The V gene lost 11 bases and the J gene lost 5 bases, with 15 bases spanning the gap. The CDR3 nucleotides are TGTGCCTCGGCGGGTGGTTGGGAGACCCAGTACTTC. Its translation is CASAGGWETQYF.

The CDR3 DNA is TGCAGTGCTAGCCTGACAGGACACGGGAGCAATCAGCCCCAGCATTTT. Encoded protein: CSASLTGHGSNQPQHF. V and J are TRBV20-1 and TRBJ1-5; a possible D gene is TRBD1 (6 bases). Germline CDR1 reads DFQATT; CDR2 reads SNEGSKA (reference sequence). CDR3 length: 16 residues. Trimming cost V 3 bases and J 1 base, with 16 bases left between them.

In this sample, this clonotype turned up many times. The chain links TRBV7-2 to TRBJ2-2, with 8 bases lining up with TRBD2. Unmatched junction bases numbered 4, after V lost 3 bases and J lost 4 bases. Germline lookup yields CDR1 SGHTA and CDR2 FQGNSA. This CDR3 is 15 amino acids long. CDR3: CASSLESGGTGELFF. The DNA of the CDR3 is TGTGCCAGCAGCTTGGAGAGCGGGGGCACCGGGGAGCTGTTTTTT.

This clonotype was seen many times. The V and J genes are TRBV7-2 and TRBJ2-3; D is unclear. Germline-derived CDR1 and CDR2 are SGHTA and FQGNSA. The CDR3 covers 14 residues. The ends were cut back, 8 bases at V and 0 bases at J, with 12 bases in the middle. The CDR3 reads CASAPRLSTDTQYF. As DNA, the CDR3 is TGTGCCAGCGCCCCCCGACTGAGCACAGATACGCAGTATTTT.

This clonotype appeared a few times. The V gene is TRBV10-2, the J gene TRBJ1-2; D is uncertain. The germline gives CDR1 WSHSY, CDR2 SAAADI. The CDR3 is 13 amino acids. Trimming stripped 0 bases from V and 8 bases from J, with 10 bases between. CDR3 amino acids: CASSESTAGGYTF. In nucleotides, the CDR3 is TGCGCCAGCAGTGAGTCAACCGCGGGAGGCTACACCTTC.

This clonotype came up a few times. The V gene is TRBV24-1, the J gene TRBJ2-1, with 10 nucleotides matching TRBD2. The germline CDR1 and CDR2 sequences are KGHDR and SFDVKD. The CDR3 extends over 16 amino acids. J was trimmed by 0 bases and V by 5 bases; bases with no gene match: 3. CDR3 residues: CATSGSSGSSYNEQFF. For the CDR3, the DNA is TGTGCCACCAGTGGTTCTAGCGGGAGCTCCTACAATGAGCAGTTCTTC.

There are many counts of this clonotype. The chain has TRBV7-2 and TRBJ2-3; tentative D call: TRBD2 (5 bases). Germline V gives CDR1 SGHTA, CDR2 FQGNSA. The CDR3 is 13 amino acids. The V end lost 5 bases, the J end lost 6 bases, and 12 bases lay between the germline ends. The CDR3 nucleotides read TGTGCCAGCAGCCTAGGGAGCGTTGATACGCAGTATTTT. The encoded protein is CASSLGSVDTQYF.

The V and J genes are TRBV6-1 and TRBJ1-6; D is ambiguous. Germline CDR1 is MNHNS and CDR2 is SASEGT. The CDR3 totals 17 residues. Trimming took off 8 bases at V and 7 bases at J, with 24 bases between the two ends. CDR3 DNA sequence: TGTGCCAGCCTAGGTGGGATTCGACCGCCCCCAAATTCACCCCTCCACTTT. Translation gives CASLGGIRPPPNSPLHF.

This clonotype was seen ten or more times. V usage is TRBV7-8 and J usage is TRBJ2-3; TRBD2 matches 8 bases. Per germline, CDR1 SGHVS and CDR2 FQNEAQ. The CDR3 totals 16 residues. Unmatched junction bases numbered 11, after V lost 5 bases and J lost 4 bases. The CDR3 here is CASSRGPGLAADTQYF. The CDR3 bases are TGTGCCAGCAGCCGGGGTCCCGGACTAGCCGCAGATACGCAGTATTTT. Full variable domain (rest looked up from reference TRBV7-8 and TRBJ2-3): GAGVSQSPRYKVAKRGQDVALRCDPISGHVSLFWYQQALGQGPEFLTYFQNEAQLDKSGLPSDRFFAERPEGSVSTLKIQRTQQEDSAVYLCASSRGPGLAADTQYFGPGTRLTVL.

A few counts support this clonotype. The chain joins TRBV28 to TRBJ1-2, with 7 bases matching TRBD1. The CDR3 is made up of 13 amino acids. J was trimmed by 7 bases and V by 7 bases; bases with no gene match: 9. Looked up from germline, CDR1 is MDHEN and CDR2 is SYDVKM. The CDR3 is CASKDRLTTGYTF. Here the CDR3 DNA reads TGTGCCAGCAAGGACAGGTTAACTACTGGCTACACCTTC.

This chain links TRBV30 with TRBJ1-5, with unresolved D. Germline loops: CDR1 GTSNPN, CDR2 SVGIG (reference sequence). Trimming shortened V by 0 bases and J by 6 bases, and 9 bases separated the two germline ends. The CDR3 totals 13 residues. The CDR3 coding sequence is TGTGCCTGGAGTGTAGGCCCGGGTCAGCCCCAGCATTTT. It codes for CAWSVGPGQPQHF.

The CDR3 DNA follows: TGTGCCAGCAGTGGAAGGACCAGGGCCGAAGCTTTCTTT. This gives the protein CASSGRTRAEAFF. The gene calls are TRBV2 and TRBJ1-1; D possibly corresponds to TRBD1 (5 bases). Germline V CDR1 and CDR2: SNHLY, FYNNEI. CDR3 length: 13 amino acids. Trimming removed 4 bases from V and 8 bases from J, with 14 bases in between. Looking up the rest from reference TRBV2 and TRBJ1-1 gives the full variable domain: EPEVTQTPSHQVTQMGQEVILRCVPISNHLYFYWYRQILGQKVEFLVSFYNNEISEKSEIFDDQFSVERPDGSNFTLKIRSTKLEDSAMYFCASSGRTRAEAFFGQGTRLTVV.

This clonotype was observed a few times. CDR3: CASSFFISGNEQFF. In nucleotides, the CDR3 is TGTGCCAGCAGTTTCTTTATATCGGGAAATGAGCAGTTCTTC. The rearrangement uses TRBV27 and TRBJ2-1; D possibly corresponds to TRBD2 (5 bases). The CDR3 covers 14 residues. Germline assignment: CDR1 MNHEY and CDR2 SMNVEV (reference sequence). Trimming pared 3 bases from V and 7 bases from J, leaving 13 bases between.

This clonotype was observed a handful of times. CDR3 nucleotide sequence: TGTGCCATCAGTCCGACAGGGGTGGACACTGAAGCTTTCTTT. Encoded protein: CAISPTGVDTEAFF. The V and J genes are TRBV10-3 and TRBJ1-1, with 8 bases matching TRBD1. Losses at the gene ends were 5 bases for V and 3 bases for J; bases not matched to a gene: 5. Germline V lookup: CDR1 ENHRY, CDR2 SYGVKD. The CDR3 is 14 amino acids.